These T cell receptor beta chains were read from a single sample in a study of T cell responses to AZD1222 COVID-19 vaccine. Here immunoSEQ multiplex PCR was the method, and the copy in TCRdb shows in-frame clones only, minus some. The profile shows more than 75,000 clones, 83% of them singletons. The sequenced sample was peripheral blood, obtained 28 days after the second AZD1222 dose. The receptor set was obtained from an adult who received the AZD1222 COVID-19 vaccine. Both conserved end residues are part of each CDR3. The D gene is left open where the match is weak. Only some rows state a clone size, as once, few, many or a class for expanded clones.

D: -; J: TRBJ2-2; size: -; V: TRBV2; DNA: TGTGCCAGCAAGCAGCGAGCGAACACCGGGGAGCTGTTTTTT; CDR3: CASKQRANTGELFF
D: -; J: TRBJ1-1; size: once; V: TRBV7-8; DNA: TGTGCCAGCAGCTTAGGGGCCCATCTATGGGGAACTGAAGCTTTCTTT; CDR3: CASSLGAHLWGTEAFF
D: TRBD2; J: TRBJ2-7; size: -; V: TRBV9; DNA: TGTGCCAGCAGCGTAGGGGGGGGAGCCTACGAGCAGTACTTC; CDR3: CASSVGGGAYEQYF
D: TRBD1; J: TRBJ2-3; size: -; V: TRBV12-5; DNA: TGTGCTAGTGGTTTGGGGGACAGGAGCACAGATACGCAGTATTTT; CDR3: CASGLGDRSTDTQYF
D: -; J: TRBJ1-1; size: -; V: TRBV5-1; DNA: TGCGCCAGCAGCCAAACCACCGGGAACACTGAAGCTTTCTTT; CDR3: CASSQTTGNTEAFF
D: -; J: TRBJ2-2; size: -; V: TRBV7-2; DNA: TGTGCCAGCAGCCCAAGACAGGCTACGAACACCGGGGAGCTGTTTTTT; CDR3: CASSPRQATNTGELFF
D: TRBD1; J: TRBJ1-2; size: once; V: TRBV18; DNA: TGTGCCAGCTCACCTGAGGGGGACAGGGGGCATGGCTACACCTTC; CDR3: CASSPEGDRGHGYTF
D: -; J: TRBJ1-2; size: -; V: TRBV12-3/TRBV12-4; DNA: TGTGCCAGCAGTTTTACTGGACTTTATGGCTACACCTTC; CDR3: CASSFTGLYGYTF
D: -; J: TRBJ2-5; size: -; V: TRBV28; DNA: TGTGCCAGCAGTTTATCCTTTCGGGAGACCCAGTACTTC; CDR3: CASSLSFRETQYF
D: -; J: TRBJ2-3; size: -; V: TRBV21-1; DNA: TGTGCCAGCAGCAAAGAGGGGGCAACTAGCACAGATACGCAGTATTTT; CDR3: CASSKEGATSTDTQYF
D: -; J: TRBJ2-1; size: -; V: TRBV28; DNA: TGTGCCAGCAGGCGGGAACTAGACAATGAGCAGTTCTTC; CDR3: CASRRELDNEQFF
D: TRBD1; J: TRBJ1-5; size: -; V: TRBV6-2/TRBV6-3; DNA: TGTGCCAGCAGCTTCATCAGGACAGGGGCAAATCAGCCCCAGCATTTT; CDR3: CASSFIRTGANQPQHF
D: -; J: TRBJ2-1; size: -; V: TRBV10-3; DNA: TGTGCCACTCAAGCGGGTCAGAATTACAATGAGCAGTTCTTC; CDR3: CATQAGQNYNEQFF
D: -; J: TRBJ1-2; size: once; V: TRBV19; DNA: TGTGCCAGTAGTTCATCCCCCGGGGCGCCGGGGTATGGCTACACCTTC; CDR3: CASSSSPGAPGYGYTF
D: -; J: TRBJ1-2; size: -; V: TRBV27; DNA: TGTGCCAGCAGTTTATCAAGGGGACCCTATGGCTACACCTTC; CDR3: CASSLSRGPYGYTF
D: -; J: TRBJ1-2; size: -; V: TRBV4-3; DNA: TGCGCCAGCAGCACAAGCCGTGGCGGCTACACCTTC; CDR3: CASSTSRGGYTF
D: -; J: TRBJ1-1; size: -; V: TRBV28; DNA: TGTGCCAGCAGCCGGACAGCAGGGATCGCTTTCTTT; CDR3: CASSRTAGIAFF
D: -; J: TRBJ1-2; size: -; V: TRBV30; DNA: TGTGCCTGGAGTCCAGACGAGGGGGGGTTCTATGGCTACACCTTC; CDR3: CAWSPDEGGFYGYTF
D: -; J: TRBJ2-1; size: -; V: TRBV27; DNA: TGTGCCAGCAGTTTATGGGTAAGCTCCTACAATGAGCAGTTCTTC; CDR3: CASSLWVSSYNEQFF
D: TRBD2; J: TRBJ2-2; size: -; V: TRBV7-6; DNA: TGTGCCAGCAGCTTAGGACTAGCGGGAGGGCCTAGCACCGGGGAGCTGTTTTTT; CDR3: CASSLGLAGGPSTGELFF
D: -; J: TRBJ2-1; size: few; V: TRBV7-2; DNA: TGTGCCAGCAGCCCCTCCGGGCCTTATCCATCCGGTGAGCAGTTCTTC; CDR3: CASSPSGPYPSGEQFF
D: -; J: TRBJ2-3; size: -; V: TRBV7-2; DNA: TGTGCCAGCAGCTCGCGGGGTACCGGGGACACAGATACGCAGTATTTT; CDR3: CASSSRGTGDTDTQYF
D: -; J: TRBJ2-1; size: few; V: TRBV6-2/TRBV6-3; DNA: TGTGCCAGCAGTTACTCGGTCAATGAGCAGTTCTTC; CDR3: CASSYSVNEQFF
D: TRBD2; J: TRBJ2-2; size: -; V: TRBV28; DNA: TGTGCCAGCAGTTTGTCTAGACGGAGGACTAGTCGAATCACCGGGGAGCTGTTTTTT; CDR3: CASSLSRRRTSRITGELFF
D: TRBD2; J: TRBJ2-1; size: -; V: TRBV30; DNA: TGTGCCTGGAGTCCCCCTGGTCGGCTAGCGGGAGCAAGGGAGCAGTTCTTC; CDR3: CAWSPPGRLAGAREQFF
D: -; J: TRBJ1-3; size: -; V: TRBV2; DNA: TGTGCCAGCAGAGACAGCGGGGGCTCCCGGAGGGGAAACACCATATATTTT; CDR3: CASRDSGGSRRGNTIYF
D: TRBD1; J: TRBJ1-4; size: -; V: TRBV5-1; DNA: TGCGCCAGCAGCCAATTCAACCGGGACAGGGTAAATGAAAAACTGTTTTTT; CDR3: CASSQFNRDRVNEKLFF
D: -; J: TRBJ2-3; size: -; V: TRBV30; DNA: TGTGCCTGGAGTGTGTTAGCGGCCCTTGGGAATACGCAGTATTTT; CDR3: CAWSVLAALGNTQYF
D: -; J: TRBJ2-7; size: -; V: TRBV11-3; DNA: TGTGCCAGCAGCTTAGATCCGGGCCCCTTATCCTACGAGCAGTACTTC; CDR3: CASSLDPGPLSYEQYF
D: -; J: TRBJ1-4; size: -; V: TRBV18; DNA: TGTGCCAGCTCAATGGCAGGTTCAACTAATGAAAAACTGTTTTTT; CDR3: CASSMAGSTNEKLFF
D: TRBD1; J: TRBJ1-6; size: -; V: TRBV4-3; DNA: TGCGCCAGCAGCCAGGGACAGGGTGGCGGGTTGCCCCTCCACTTT; CDR3: CASSQGQGGGLPLHF
D: -; J: TRBJ2-5; size: -; V: TRBV27; DNA: TGTGCCAGCAGTCCCCTAACAGCATTCCAAGAGACCCAGTACTTC; CDR3: CASSPLTAFQETQYF
D: TRBD1; J: TRBJ1-5; size: -; V: TRBV6-2/TRBV6-3; DNA: TGTGCCAGCAGTTACGAGTTAGTAACAGGGGCGTTAAGTCAGCCCCAGCATTTT; CDR3: CASSYELVTGALSQPQHF
D: -; J: TRBJ2-7; size: -; V: TRBV7-3; DNA: TGTGCCAGCAGCGCCCGAGAGGGTGGGGAGCAGTACTTC; CDR3: CASSAREGGEQYF
D: -; J: TRBJ2-2; size: medium-sized; V: TRBV5-6; DNA: TGTGCCAGCAGCTTGAGTTCCAACGCCGGGGAGCTGTTTTTT; CDR3: CASSLSSNAGELFF
D: -; J: TRBJ1-5; size: -; V: TRBV7-9; DNA: TGTGCCAGCAGCTTAGATGGGCAGCCCCAGCATTTT; CDR3: CASSLDGQPQHF
D: TRBD1; J: TRBJ2-1; size: -; V: TRBV9; DNA: TGTGCCAGCAGCACAACCGGGACAGGGAGGCTCGATGAGCAGTTCTTC; CDR3: CASSTTGTGRLDEQFF
D: -; J: TRBJ2-7; size: -; V: TRBV7-9; DNA: TGTGCCAGCAGCTTAGGTTCCCGGAGCTCCTACGAGCAGTACTTC; CDR3: CASSLGSRSSYEQYF
D: TRBD2; J: TRBJ2-5; size: -; V: TRBV15; DNA: TGTGCCACCAGCAGAGAATCTAGCGGGGGAGAGACCCAGTACTTC; CDR3: CATSRESSGGETQYF
D: TRBD1; J: TRBJ2-1; size: -; V: TRBV27; DNA: TGTGCCAGCAGTTCCCTGGACAGGGTTTGGCAGTTCTTC; CDR3: CASSSLDRVWQFF
D: TRBD1; J: TRBJ2-2; size: -; V: TRBV29-1; DNA: TGCAGCGTTGAAGATGGGACAGGGGGCGCGAACACCGGGGAGCTGTTTTTT; CDR3: CSVEDGTGGANTGELFF
D: TRBD2; J: TRBJ2-1; size: -; V: TRBV7-2; DNA: TGTGCCAGCAGCTTAGGAGCGGGATCCTACAATGAGCAGTTCTTC; CDR3: CASSLGAGSYNEQFF
D: TRBD1; J: TRBJ1-5; size: -; V: TRBV18; DNA: TGTGCCAGCTCACCTGACAGGGCCAATCAGCCCCAGCATTTT; CDR3: CASSPDRANQPQHF
D: -; J: TRBJ2-4; size: -; V: TRBV9; DNA: TGTGCCAGCAGCGTAGACGGCGTGAAGGGTCAGGGTGCCAAAAACATTCAGTACTTC; CDR3: CASSVDGVKGQGAKNIQYF
D: -; J: TRBJ2-7; size: few; V: TRBV2; DNA: TGTGCCATACCCCGCGAGGGGCCGGGCGCACCTTACGAGCAGTACTTC; CDR3: CAIPREGPGAPYEQYF
D: -; J: TRBJ1-3; size: -; V: TRBV29-1; DNA: TGCAGCGTTGAACAGGGTTACGGAAACACCATATATTTT; CDR3: CSVEQGYGNTIYF
D: -; J: TRBJ1-5; size: -; V: TRBV9; DNA: TGTGCCAGCAGCGAGGGGGGTGGGAGTCAGCCCCAGCATTTT; CDR3: CASSEGGGSQPQHF
D: TRBD1; J: TRBJ2-1; size: -; V: TRBV5-1; DNA: TGCGCCAGCAGCTTGGAAGGGGGCGAGATTGATGAGCAGTTCTTC; CDR3: CASSLEGGEIDEQFF
D: TRBD1; J: TRBJ1-2; size: -; V: TRBV6-5; DNA: TGTGCCAGCAGTTATGGAGACAGGGTTAACTATGGCTACACCTTC; CDR3: CASSYGDRVNYGYTF
D: TRBD1; J: TRBJ1-4; size: -; V: TRBV28; DNA: TGTGCCAGCATTTCGACAGGGGCTACTGAAAAACTGTTTTTT; CDR3: CASISTGATEKLFF
D: TRBD1; J: TRBJ1-4; size: -; V: TRBV9; DNA: TGTGCCAGCAGCGAGGGACAGGGAGGTGAAAAACTGTTTTTT; CDR3: CASSEGQGGEKLFF
D: -; J: TRBJ1-4; size: -; V: TRBV18; DNA: TGTGCCAGCTCACCAACAGGGTGGCCTGAAAAACTGTTTTTT; CDR3: CASSPTGWPEKLFF
D: TRBD1; J: TRBJ1-2; size: once; V: TRBV5-4; DNA: TGTGCCAGCAGCCAGGCGGACAGGGTATATGGCTACACCTTC; CDR3: CASSQADRVYGYTF
D: -; J: TRBJ1-1; size: -; V: TRBV11-3; DNA: TGTGCCAGCAGCGCGTCAGGGGTGAACACTGAAGCTTTCTTT; CDR3: CASSASGVNTEAFF